Sequencing of this T cell receptor (beta chain) was carried out in a study of CD8 T cells in ankylosing spondylitis. Overall study findings and caveats: Ankylosing spondylitis blood appeared to be characterized by a TCR beta motif of eight highly homologous variants.

V was pared by 0 bases and J by 2 bases, with 10 bases between. The CDR3 spans 15 residues. The germline V gene has CDR1 MGHRA and CDR2 YSYEKL. Construction of TCR beta libraries was performed using quantitative 5'-RACE with molecular barcodes. TCRdb re-called the 5' RACE reads with MiXCR, one entry per CDR3 protein. This sample has around 490,000 distinct CDR3 sequences, with over 4% found just once. This clonotype has ten or more counts. Its specificity is unknown. The receptor comes from a male donor with ankylosing spondylitis. Sequencing was done on a sample of blood, either unsorted or a sorted T cell fraction (not recorded which). The chain has TRBV4-1 and TRBJ1-2; no clear D gene. The CDR3 bases are TGCGCCAGCAGCCAAGATCGTTCGCTAAACTATGGCTACACCTTC. The encoded protein is CASSQDRSLNYGYTF.